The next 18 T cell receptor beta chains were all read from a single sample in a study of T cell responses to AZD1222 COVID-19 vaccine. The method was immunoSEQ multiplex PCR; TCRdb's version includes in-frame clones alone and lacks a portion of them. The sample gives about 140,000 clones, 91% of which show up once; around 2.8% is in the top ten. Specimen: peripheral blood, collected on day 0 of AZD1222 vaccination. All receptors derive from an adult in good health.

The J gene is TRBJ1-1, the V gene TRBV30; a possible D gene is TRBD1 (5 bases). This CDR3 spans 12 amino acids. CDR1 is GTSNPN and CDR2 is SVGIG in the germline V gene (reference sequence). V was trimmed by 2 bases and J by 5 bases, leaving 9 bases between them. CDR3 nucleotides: TGTGCCTGGAGTCTGGGGGGAACTGAAGCTTTCTTT. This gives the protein CAWSLGGTEAFF.

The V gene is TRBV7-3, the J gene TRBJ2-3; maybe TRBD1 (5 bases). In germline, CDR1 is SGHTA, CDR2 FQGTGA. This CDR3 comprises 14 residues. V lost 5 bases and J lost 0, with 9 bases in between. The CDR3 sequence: CASSADSSTDTQYF. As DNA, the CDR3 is TGTGCCAGCAGCGCCGACAGTAGCACAGATACGCAGTATTTT.

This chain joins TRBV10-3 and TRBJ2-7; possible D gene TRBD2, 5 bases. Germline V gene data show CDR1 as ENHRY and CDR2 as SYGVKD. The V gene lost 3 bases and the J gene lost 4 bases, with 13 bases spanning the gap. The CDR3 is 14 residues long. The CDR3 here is CAISDERKDYEQYF. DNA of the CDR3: TGTGCCATCAGTGACGAGCGGAAAGATTACGAGCAGTACTTC.

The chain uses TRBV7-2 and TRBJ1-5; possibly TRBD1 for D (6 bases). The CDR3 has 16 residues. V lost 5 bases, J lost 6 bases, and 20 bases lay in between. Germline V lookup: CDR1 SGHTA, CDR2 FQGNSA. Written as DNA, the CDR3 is TGTGCCAGCAGCCCGGGTGGGTTCAGGGGCGGTCAGCCCCAGCATTTT. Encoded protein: CASSPGGFRGGQPQHF.

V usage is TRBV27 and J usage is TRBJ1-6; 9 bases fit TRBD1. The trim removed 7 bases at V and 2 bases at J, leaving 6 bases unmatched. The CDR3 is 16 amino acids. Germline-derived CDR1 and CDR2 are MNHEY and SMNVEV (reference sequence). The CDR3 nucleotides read TGTGCCAGCAAACTGACAGGGGGACCCTATAATTCACCCCTCCACTTT. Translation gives CASKLTGGPYNSPLHF.

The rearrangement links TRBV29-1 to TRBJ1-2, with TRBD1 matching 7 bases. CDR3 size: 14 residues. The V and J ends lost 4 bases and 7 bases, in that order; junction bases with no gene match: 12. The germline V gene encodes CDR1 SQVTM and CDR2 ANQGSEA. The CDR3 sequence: CSVGKGGAEVGYTF. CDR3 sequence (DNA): TGCAGCGTTGGAAAAGGGGGCGCGGAAGTTGGCTACACCTTC.

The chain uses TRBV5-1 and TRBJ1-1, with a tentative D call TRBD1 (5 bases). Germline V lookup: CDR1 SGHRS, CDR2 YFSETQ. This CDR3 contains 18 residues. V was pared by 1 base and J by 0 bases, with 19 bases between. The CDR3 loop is CASSLYKGPIYLNTEAFF. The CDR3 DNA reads TGCGCCAGCAGCTTGTACAAGGGGCCCATATACCTGAACACTGAAGCTTTCTTT.

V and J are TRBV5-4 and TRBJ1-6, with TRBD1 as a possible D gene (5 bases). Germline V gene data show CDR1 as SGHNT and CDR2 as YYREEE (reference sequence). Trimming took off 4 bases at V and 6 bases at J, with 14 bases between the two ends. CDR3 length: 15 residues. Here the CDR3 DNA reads TGTGCCAGCAGCCCACAGGTCCCAATTAATTCACCCCTCCACTTT. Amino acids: CASSPQVPINSPLHF.

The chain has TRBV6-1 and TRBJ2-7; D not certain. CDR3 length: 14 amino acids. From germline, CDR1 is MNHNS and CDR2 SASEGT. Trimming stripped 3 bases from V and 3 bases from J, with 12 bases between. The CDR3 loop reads CASSERHPGYEQYF. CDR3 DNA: TGTGCCAGCAGTGAGAGGCACCCGGGCTACGAGCAGTACTTC.

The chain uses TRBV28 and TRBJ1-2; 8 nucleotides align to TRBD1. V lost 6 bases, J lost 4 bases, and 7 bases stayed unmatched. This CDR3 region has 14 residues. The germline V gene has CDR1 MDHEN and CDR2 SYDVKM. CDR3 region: CASRTQGAGYGYTF. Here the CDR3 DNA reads TGTGCCAGCAGAACCCAGGGGGCAGGCTATGGCTACACCTTC.

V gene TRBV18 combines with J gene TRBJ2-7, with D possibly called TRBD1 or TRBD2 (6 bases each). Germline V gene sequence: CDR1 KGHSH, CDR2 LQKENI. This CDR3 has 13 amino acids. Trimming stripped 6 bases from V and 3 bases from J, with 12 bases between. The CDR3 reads CASSGGIDYEQYF. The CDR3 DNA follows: TGTGCCAGCTCCGGGGGCATTGACTACGAGCAGTACTTC.

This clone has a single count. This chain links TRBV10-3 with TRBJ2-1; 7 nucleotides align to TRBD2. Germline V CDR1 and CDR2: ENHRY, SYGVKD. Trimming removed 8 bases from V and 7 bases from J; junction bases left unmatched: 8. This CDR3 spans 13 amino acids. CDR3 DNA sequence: TGTGCCATCTATAGCGGGCGTCCAAATGAGCAGTTCTTC. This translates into CAIYSGRPNEQFF.

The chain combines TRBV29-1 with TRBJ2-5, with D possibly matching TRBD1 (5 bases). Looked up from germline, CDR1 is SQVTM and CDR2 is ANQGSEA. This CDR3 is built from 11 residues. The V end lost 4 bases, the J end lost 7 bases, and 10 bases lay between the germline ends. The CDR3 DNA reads TGCAGCGTTGCTGGCCAGGGGACCCAGTACTTC. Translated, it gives CSVAGQGTQYF.

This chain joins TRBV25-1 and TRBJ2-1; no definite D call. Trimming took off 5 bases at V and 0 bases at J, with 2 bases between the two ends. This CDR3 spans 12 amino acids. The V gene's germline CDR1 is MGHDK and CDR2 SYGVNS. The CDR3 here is CASSRSYNEQFF. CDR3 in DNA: TGTGCCAGCAGTCGCTCCTACAATGAGCAGTTCTTC.

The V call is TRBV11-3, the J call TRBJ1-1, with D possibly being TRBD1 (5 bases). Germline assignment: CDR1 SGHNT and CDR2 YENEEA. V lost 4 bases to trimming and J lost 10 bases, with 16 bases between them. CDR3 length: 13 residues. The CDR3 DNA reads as TGTGCCAGCAGCTGGGGCCGGGGCGTGGGAGCTTTCTTT. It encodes CASSWGRGVGAFF.

Here the CDR3 DNA reads TGTGCCAGCAGTTTCGACCCCGGGGCCAACGTCCTGACTTTC. Encoded protein: CASSFDPGANVLTF. This chain connects TRBV27 to TRBJ2-6; D gene ambiguous. Germline CDR1 is MNHEY and CDR2 is SMNVEV (reference sequence). V was clipped by 3 bases and J by 4 bases, with 7 bases between them. The CDR3 runs 14 residues.

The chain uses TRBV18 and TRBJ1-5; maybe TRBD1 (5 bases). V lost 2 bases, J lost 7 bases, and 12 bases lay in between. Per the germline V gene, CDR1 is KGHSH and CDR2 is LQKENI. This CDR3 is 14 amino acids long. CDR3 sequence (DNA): TGTGCCAGCTCACCAAGGGACGTCGGCCAGCCCCAGCATTTT. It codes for CASSPRDVGQPQHF.

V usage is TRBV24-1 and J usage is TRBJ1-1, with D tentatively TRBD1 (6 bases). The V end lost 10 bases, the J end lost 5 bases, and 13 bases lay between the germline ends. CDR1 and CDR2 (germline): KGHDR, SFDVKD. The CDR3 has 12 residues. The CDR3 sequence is CATTGSGTEAFF. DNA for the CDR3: TGTGCCACTACAGGGTCGGGAACTGAAGCTTTCTTT.